A single sample is the source of the 11 T cell receptor beta chains below, sequenced in a study of post-analysis software for immune sequencing data. Study outcomes and limitations: Controls showed lower frequencies than patients for four to six TRBV segments, and TRBV5-6, TRBV5-1 and TRBV20-1 were among these.

Included in the TCR beta cDNA libraries were unique molecular identifiers. TCRdb redid the calling of the PCR reads with MiXCR, one entry per CDR3 protein. This table holds a few hundred thousand distinct CDR3 sequences, about a third found once. These TCRs' antigens remain unknown. Specimen: blood. All receptors come from a girl aged 10 to 17 with multiple sclerosis.

DNA for the CDR3: TGTGCCAGCAGGCGTACGAGGCAGGGAAACAATCAGCCCCAGCATTTT. Encoded protein: CASRRTRQGNNQPQHF. The chain joins TRBV12-3 or TRBV12-4 to TRBJ1-5; perhaps TRBD1 as D (5 bases). Trimming stripped 6 bases from V and 3 bases from J, with 18 bases between. The CDR3 is 16 amino acids.

This sequence joins TRBV19 and TRBJ2-7, with a tentative D call TRBD2 (6 bases). Germline CDR1 and CDR2: LNHDA and SQIVND (reference sequence). V lost 3 bases and J lost 4, with 13 bases in between. The CDR3 totals 14 residues. CDR3 in DNA: TGTGCCAGTAGTATTCAAGGAGGGGCGTACGAGCAGTACTTC. It is translated as CASSIQGGAYEQYF.

V usage is TRBV20-1 and J usage is TRBJ1-1; TRBD1 might be the D (5 bases). The CDR3 sequence is 14 residues long. V lost 6 bases to trimming and J lost 5 bases, with 19 bases between them. Germline CDR1 reads DFQATT; CDR2 reads SNEGSKA (reference sequence). CDR3 loop: CSAPGARGWTEAFF. DNA for the CDR3: TGCAGTGCGCCCGGGGCCCGCGGATGGACTGAAGCTTTCTTT.

The rearrangement uses TRBV10-3 and TRBJ2-5; D is unclear. CDR1 is ENHRY, CDR2 SYGVKD, per germline. The CDR3 totals 13 residues. V gave up 6 bases and J gave up 5 bases, with 13 bases separating them. This CDR3 is CAISGSSGETQYF. Here the CDR3 DNA reads TGTGCCATCAGCGGGTCCTCCGGGGAGACCCAGTACTTC.

The CDR3 spells CASSPDREGGSQFF. The CDR3 DNA is TGTGCCAGCAGCCCGGACAGGGAAGGGGGATCGCAGTTCTTC. The gene calls are TRBV4-2 and TRBJ2-1; 8 positions match TRBD1. The CDR3 loop spans 14 amino acids. Germline assignment: CDR1 LGHNA and CDR2 YNFKEQ. V gave up 4 bases and J gave up 12 bases; unmatched junction bases: 11.

The V call is TRBV6-6, the J call TRBJ2-7, with 9 bases identical to TRBD1. J was trimmed by 3 bases and V by 2 bases; bases with no gene match: 8. The length of the CDR3 is 16 residues. Looked up from germline, CDR1 is MNHNY and CDR2 is SVGAGI (reference sequence). The CDR3 bases are TGTGCCAGCAGTTACAATACCGGGACAGGGAACTACGAGCAGTACTTC. Amino acids: CASSYNTGTGNYEQYF.

This chain links TRBV11-2 with TRBJ2-7; 8 bases align to TRBD1. With V trimmed by 0 bases and J by 3 bases, 10 bases remained unmatched. This CDR3 contains 17 residues. Germline-derived CDR1 and CDR2 are SGHAT and FQNNGV. CDR3 nucleotides: TGTGCCAGCAGCTTAGATCGTGGGCAGGGGGCTATCTACGAGCAGTACTTC. It is translated as CASSLDRGQGAIYEQYF.

The rearrangement joins TRBV5-1 to TRBJ2-5; D tentatively reads TRBD1 or TRBD2 (5 bases each). Germline lookup yields CDR1 SGHRS and CDR2 YFSETQ. The CDR3 is 16 residues long. The ends were cut back, 3 bases at V and 4 bases at J, with 19 bases in the middle. The CDR3 region is CASSSARTGPGETQYF. The CDR3 coding sequence is TGCGCCAGCAGCTCGGCCCGTACGGGGCCCGGAGAGACCCAGTACTTC.

There are a few counts of this clonotype. CDR3 nucleotide sequence: TGTGCCAGCAGCCTGGACAGGGGGCCACCCTACGAGCAGTACTTC. As protein: CASSLDRGPPYEQYF. This chain joins TRBV9 and TRBJ2-7; 11 positions match TRBD1. This CDR3 contains 15 residues. Germline CDR1 is SGDLS and CDR2 is YYNGEE. Losses at the gene ends were 4 bases for V and 2 bases for J; bases not matched to a gene: 5.

The chain is built from TRBV20-1 and TRBJ2-5, with 13 bases that match TRBD2. This CDR3 is built from 18 residues. The germline V gene has CDR1 DFQATT and CDR2 SNEGSKA (reference sequence). The V segment lost 0 bases and the J segment 4 bases; nucleotides outside the gene matches: 11. CDR3 protein: CSARERLAGGLTPETQYF. CDR3 DNA sequence: TGCAGTGCTAGAGAAAGACTAGCGGGGGGCCTAACGCCAGAGACCCAGTACTTC.

This clonotype came up a few times. The V gene is TRBV20-1, the J gene TRBJ1-6; TRBD1 matches 7 bases. There are 15 residues in the CDR3. The V gene end was trimmed by 5 bases and the J gene end by 5 bases; junction bases not matched to a gene: 9. Germline V gene lookup returns CDR1 DFQATT and CDR2 SNEGSKA (reference sequence). CDR3 sequence: CSALPGGRNNSPLHF. The CDR3 region has the DNA TGCAGTGCTCTACCAGGGGGGCGGAATAATTCACCCCTCCACTTT.